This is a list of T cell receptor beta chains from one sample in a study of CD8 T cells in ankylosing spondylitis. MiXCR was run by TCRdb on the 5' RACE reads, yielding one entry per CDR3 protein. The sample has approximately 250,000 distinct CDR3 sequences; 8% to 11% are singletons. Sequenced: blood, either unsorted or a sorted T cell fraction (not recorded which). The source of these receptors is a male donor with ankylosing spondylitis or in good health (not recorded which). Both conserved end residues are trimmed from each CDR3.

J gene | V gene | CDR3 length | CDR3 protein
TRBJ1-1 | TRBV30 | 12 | AWTPGGPNTEAF
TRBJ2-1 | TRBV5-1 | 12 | ASTPEGAENEQF
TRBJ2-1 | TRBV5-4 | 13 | ASSLDLAGGNEQF
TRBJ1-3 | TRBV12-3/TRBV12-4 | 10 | ASSFLGNTIY
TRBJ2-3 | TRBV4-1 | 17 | ASSQEAPGTSGTTDTQY
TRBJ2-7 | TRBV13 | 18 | ASSLALGLAGGRISHEQY
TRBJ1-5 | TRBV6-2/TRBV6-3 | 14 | ASSYRGTGGNQPQH
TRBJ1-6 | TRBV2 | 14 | ASREEQGAWNSPLH
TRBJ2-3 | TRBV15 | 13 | ATSRDLLGADTQY
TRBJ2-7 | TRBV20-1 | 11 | SARTGLSYEQY
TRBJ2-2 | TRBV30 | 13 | AWSVRIGSTGELF
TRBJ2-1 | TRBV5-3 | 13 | ARSNSTHSYNEQF
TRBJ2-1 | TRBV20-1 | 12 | SAQKGAGYNEQF
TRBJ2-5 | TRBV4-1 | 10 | ASSPPAETQY
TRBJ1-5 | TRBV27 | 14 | ASSLLGQASNQPQH
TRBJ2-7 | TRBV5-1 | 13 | ASSLQGQKNREQY
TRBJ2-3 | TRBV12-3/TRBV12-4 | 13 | ASSLTGGGEDTQY
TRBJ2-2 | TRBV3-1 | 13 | ASSPSGINTGELF
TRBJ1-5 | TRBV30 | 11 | AWSEESNQPQH
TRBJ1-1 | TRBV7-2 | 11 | ASSPTPNTEAF
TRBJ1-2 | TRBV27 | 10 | ASSSEGRGYT
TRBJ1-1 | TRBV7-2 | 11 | ASSLERSREAF
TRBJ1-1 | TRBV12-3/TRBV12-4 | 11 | ASSFNANTEAF
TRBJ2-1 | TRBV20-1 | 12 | SARDAGGPNEQF
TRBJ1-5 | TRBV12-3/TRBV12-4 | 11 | ASSFGHGQPQH
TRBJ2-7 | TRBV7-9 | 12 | ASTPRAGTYEQY
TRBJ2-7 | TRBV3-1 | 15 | ASSQDNIGLSANEQY
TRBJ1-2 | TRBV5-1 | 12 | ASSQGTGGYGYT
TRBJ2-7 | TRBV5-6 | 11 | ASSLVLSYEQY
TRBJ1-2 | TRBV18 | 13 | ASSPSFDPPGGYT
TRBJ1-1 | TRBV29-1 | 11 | SVGHQGNAEAF
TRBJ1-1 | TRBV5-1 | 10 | ASMGGNTEAF
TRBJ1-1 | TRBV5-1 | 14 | ASSLGGGQTNTEAF
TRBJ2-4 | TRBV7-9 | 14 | ASRKAPGGGSDIQY
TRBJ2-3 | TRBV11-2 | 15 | ASSLEAGKYSTDTQY
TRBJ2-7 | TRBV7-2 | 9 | ASSLSYEQY
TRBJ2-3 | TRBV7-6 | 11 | ASSSRTSLGQY
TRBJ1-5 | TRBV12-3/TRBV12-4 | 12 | ASSIGQYNQPQH
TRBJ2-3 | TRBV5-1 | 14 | ASSLDGSGGTDTQY
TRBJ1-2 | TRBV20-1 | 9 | SARDSYGYT
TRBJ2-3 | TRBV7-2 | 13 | ASSYRGDSTDTQY
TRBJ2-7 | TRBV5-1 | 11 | ASSLDSTYEQY
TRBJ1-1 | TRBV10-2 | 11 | ASSLTSNTEAF
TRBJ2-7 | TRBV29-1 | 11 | SVEEDRVHEQY
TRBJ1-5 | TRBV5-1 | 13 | ASSVAGTTGQPQH